The rows below give T cell receptor beta chains drawn from one sample of a study of T cell changes during pregnancy in multiple sclerosis. Assay used: immunoSEQ multiplex PCR; TCRdb lists only in-frame clones, some missing. This table has 35,000 to 40,000 clones, over 85% appearing once. Sequencing used CD4+ T cells from peripheral blood mononuclear cells, obtained after pregnancy. The origin of the receptors is a female donor in good health, enrolled as a control in a pregnancy study. CDR3s include the opening cysteine and the closing phenylalanine or tryptophan. A D gene is named only where the DNA matches it firmly. Expanded clones get a size class; other rows say once, few or many, or leave the size out.

j_call | v_call | clone_size | d_call | cdr3_nt | cdr3_aa
TRBJ1-3 | TRBV7-6 | - | - | TGTGCCAGCAGCTTGGTCGGAGACTCTGGAAACACCATATATTTT | CASSLVGDSGNTIYF
TRBJ2-7 | TRBV29-1 | - | - | TGCAGCGTTCGGACTCTTACCTACGAGCAGTACTTC | CSVRTLTYEQYF
TRBJ1-3 | TRBV6-5 | - | TRBD1 | TGTGCCAGCAGTCCCTTGGGACAGCCAAACACCATATATTTT | CASSPLGQPNTIYF
TRBJ2-5 | TRBV6-6 | - | - | TGTGCCAGCAGCACCGGGACTCTCCAAGAGACCCAGTACTTC | CASSTGTLQETQYF
TRBJ1-6 | TRBV19 | - | TRBD1 | TGTGCCACTGCAGACAGGGCCTATAATTCACCCCTCCACTTT | CATADRAYNSPLHF
TRBJ1-2 | TRBV7-9 | - | TRBD1 | TGTGCCAGCAGCTCGGCAGGACAGGGGGTAGGTGATGGCTACACCTTC | CASSSAGQGVGDGYTF
TRBJ1-4 | TRBV28 | once | TRBD1 | TGTGCCAGCAGCGCAACAGGGGGTAGAAAACTGTTTTTT | CASSATGGRKLFF
TRBJ1-6 | TRBV7-2 | - | - | TGTGCCAGCAGCTTACAGGGTATCGGTTCACCCCTCCACTTT | CASSLQGIGSPLHF
TRBJ1-2 | TRBV28 | - | TRBD1 | TGTGCCAGCAGCGGGACAGGGAAGGGCTACACCTTC | CASSGTGKGYTF
TRBJ2-3 | TRBV5-8 | - | TRBD2 | TGTGCCAGCAGCCCGGGAGGCCTAGCGGGAGGGCGCACAGATACGCAGTATTTT | CASSPGGLAGGRTDTQYF
TRBJ2-7 | TRBV19 | - | - | TGTGCCAGTAGTCCCCACTCTAGGCCCTACGAGCAGTACTTC | CASSPHSRPYEQYF
TRBJ2-2 | TRBV28 | once | TRBD2 | TGTGCCAGCAGCCCCCGGGGAAGCGGGGGGGCCGGCACCGGGGAGCTGTTTTTT | CASSPRGSGGAGTGELFF
TRBJ2-7 | TRBV30 | - | - | TGTGCCTGGACCCACCCTCCCTTCAGCGACGAGCAGTACTTC | CAWTHPPFSDEQYF
TRBJ2-1 | TRBV5-5 | - | TRBD2 | TGTGCCAGCAGCGCGGGGGGGGTCCACAATGAGCAGTTCTTC | CASSAGGVHNEQFF
TRBJ2-4 | TRBV2 | few | TRBD1 | TGTGCCAGCAGTCCGGGACAGCGAGAAAACATTCAGTACTTC | CASSPGQRENIQYF
TRBJ1-2 | TRBV25-1 | few | - | TGTGCCAGCAGTGAAAGGACTCCGATTCGTGGCTACACCTTC | CASSERTPIRGYTF
TRBJ2-4 | TRBV6-7 | once | - | TGTGCCAGCAATTCCAGGGTCGAGAACATTCAGTACTTC | CASNSRVENIQYF
TRBJ2-7 | TRBV10-3 | - | TRBD1 | TGTGCCATCAGTCCGGGACAGGGAAGCTCCTACGAGCAGTACTTC | CAISPGQGSSYEQYF
TRBJ2-3 | TRBV5-1 | - | - | TGCGCCAGCAGCGCATATACCCAGGGGGGAAGCACAGATACGCAGTATTTT | CASSAYTQGGSTDTQYF
TRBJ2-7 | TRBV30 | - | - | TGTGCCTGGAAGCCAACCCCTTACGAGCAGTACTTC | CAWKPTPYEQYF
TRBJ1-3 | TRBV11-2 | - | TRBD1 | TGTGCCAGCAGCTCGAACAGGGGGGGAAACACCATATATTTT | CASSSNRGGNTIYF
TRBJ1-6 | TRBV7-9 | few | - | TGTGCCAGCAAGACAGAATACTATAATTCACCCCTCCACTTT | CASKTEYYNSPLHF